The clone carrying this T cell receptor beta chain was detected only a few times. Its antigen remains unidentified. The CDR3 has 14 amino acids. Germline V gene lookup returns CDR1 SGHTS and CDR2 YDEGEE. Deletions cut 2 bases from V and 0 bases from J, with 8 bases between. These data come from a study of cytomegalovirus exposure and HLA in healthy donors. Both 60 Vbeta primers and 13 Jbeta primers went into the PCR. Clones were read by immunoSEQ multiplex PCR, and TCRdb kept only the in-frame ones, dropping some. The table shows 65,000 to 100,000 clones, with approximately 83% occurring only once. The study's findings and limits: Relative to the roughly 690-donor mean, N-insertions were reportedly fewer in an Asian-associated ancestry cluster in a later analysis.

The sequence was collected from a middle-aged man in good health and CMV-seronegative. The chain is built from TRBV5-8 and TRBJ1-1; possible D gene TRBD1, 5 bases. Sequencing was done on a sample of PBMCs. CDR3 in DNA: TGTGCCAGCAGCTTAAGGGGTATGAACACTGAAGCTTTCTTT. It encodes CASSLRGMNTEAFF.